This T cell receptor beta chain was recovered during a study of siplizumab effects on memory and regulatory T cells. Sequencing was performed with immunoSEQ multiplex PCR; in TCRdb, only in-frame clones are kept and a portion is missing. The sample shows 100,000 to 110,000 clones, 94% of them seen only once. Turning to this clone: The junction and the germline gene differ at one end; a read error may be behind it.

The CDR3 consists of 16 residues. The germline V gene has CDR1 SSHAT and CDR2 FNYEAQ (reference sequence). The chain recombines TRBV7-7 with TRBJ2-1, with 9 positions matching TRBD2. The sequence derives from a human donor in good health. Sequenced input: non-Treg CD4+ T cells sorted from blood. CDR3 nucleotides: TGTGCTAGCAGCTTAGTAGCGGGAGCAACCTACAATGAGCAGTTCTTC. Translated, it gives CASSLVAGATYNEQFF.